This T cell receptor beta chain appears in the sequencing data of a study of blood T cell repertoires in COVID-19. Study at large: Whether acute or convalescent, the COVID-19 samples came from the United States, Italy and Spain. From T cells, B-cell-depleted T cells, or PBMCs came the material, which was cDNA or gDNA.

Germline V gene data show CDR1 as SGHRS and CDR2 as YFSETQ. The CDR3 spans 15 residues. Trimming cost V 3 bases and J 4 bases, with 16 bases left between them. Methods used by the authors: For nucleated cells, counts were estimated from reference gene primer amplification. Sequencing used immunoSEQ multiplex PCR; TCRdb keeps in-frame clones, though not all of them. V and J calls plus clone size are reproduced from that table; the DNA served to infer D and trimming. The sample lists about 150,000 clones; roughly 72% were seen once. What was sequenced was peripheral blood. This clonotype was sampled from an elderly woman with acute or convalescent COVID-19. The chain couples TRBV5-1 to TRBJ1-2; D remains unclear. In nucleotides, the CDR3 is TGCGCCAGCAGCTCCCTCGGAGAGTCGAGCTATGGCTACACCTTC. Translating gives CASSSLGESSYGYTF.